Listed below are T cell receptor beta chains from one sample, sequenced in a study of CD8 T cells in Susac syndrome. TCRdb re-called the immunoSEQ multiplex PCR reads with MiXCR, one entry per CDR3 protein. The table has 100,000 to 150,000 distinct CDR3 sequences, 96% seen once. The sequencing sample was made of CD4+ T cells from PBMCs. All receptors derive from a human donor with Susac syndrome. Both conserved end residues are part of each CDR3. The D gene is left open where the match is weak. Not all rows give a size; the values are once, few, many and, for expanded clones, a class.

>-|TRBJ2-3|TRBD2|TRBV25-1
CASSEAMGGRAFSTDTQYF
TGTGCCAGCAGTGAGGCCATGGGCGGGAGGGCCTTCAGCACAGATACGCAGTATTTT
>-|TRBJ2-7|-|TRBV7-9
CASSLEWKSYEQYF
TGTGCCAGCAGCTTAGAGTGGAAGTCCTACGAGCAGTACTTC
>-|TRBJ2-7|-|TRBV18
CASSPFEGVPYF
TGTGCCAGCTCACCATTCGAAGGGGTCCCGTACTTC
>-|TRBJ1-1|-|TRBV2
CASSTDTTNTEAFF
TGTGCCAGCAGTACGGACACGACGAACACTGAAGCTTTCTTT
>-|TRBJ2-7|-|TRBV2
CASGVASYEQYF
TGTGCCAGCGGGGTGGCCTCCTACGAGCAGTACTTC
>-|TRBJ2-1|-|TRBV2
CASSLSRSEQFF
TGTGCCAGCAGCCTTTCCAGGTCGGAGCAGTTCTTC
>-|TRBJ1-2|-|TRBV29-1
CSVARDLNYGYTF
TGCAGCGTTGCTCGGGATTTAAACTATGGCTACACCTTC
>-|TRBJ2-3|-|TRBV28
CASSPRVVTDTQYF
TGTGCCAGCAGTCCTAGGGTCGTGACAGATACGCAGTATTTT
>once|TRBJ2-5|TRBD1|TRBV2
CASSDRQGEQETQYF
TGTGCCAGCAGTGATCGGCAGGGGGAACAAGAGACCCAGTACTTC
>-|TRBJ1-4|-|TRBV28
CASSLYQGTTNEKLFF
TGTGCCAGCAGTTTATACCAGGGGACAACTAATGAAAAACTGTTTTTT
>-|TRBJ2-1|-|TRBV7-2
CASRDTDGAIKFF
TGTGCCAGCAGGGATACCGACGGCGCAATTAAGTTCTTC
>-|TRBJ2-1|-|TRBV20-1
CSAGSRGGIYNEQFF
TGCAGTGCTGGATCCCGAGGGGGAATTTACAATGAGCAGTTCTTC
>-|TRBJ2-2|TRBD2|TRBV5-6
CASSLGGSSTGELFF
TGTGCCAGCAGCTTGGGCGGGAGCTCGACCGGGGAGCTGTTTTTT
>-|TRBJ2-3|TRBD2|TRBV7-9
CASRASGRDTDTQYF
TGTGCCAGCAGGGCTAGCGGGAGGGACACAGATACGCAGTATTTT
>-|TRBJ2-1|-|TRBV5-1
CASSPEAGNEQFF
TGCGCCAGCAGCCCGGAGGCGGGCAATGAGCAGTTCTTC
>-|TRBJ2-1|-|TRBV29-1
CSVWLKVFDEQFF
TGCAGCGTTTGGCTAAAAGTTTTCGATGAGCAGTTCTTC
>-|TRBJ2-3|-|TRBV14
CASSPTQDTQYF
TGTGCCAGCAGCCCGACCCAGGATACGCAGTATTTT
>-|TRBJ2-5|-|TRBV28
CASSMTVQETQYF
TGTGCCAGCAGTATGACAGTTCAAGAGACCCAGTACTTC
>-|TRBJ2-1|-|TRBV7-2
CASSPMSGRGTFF
TGTGCCAGCAGCCCCATGTCGGGGCGCGGGACGTTCTTC
>-|TRBJ1-1|-|TRBV2
CASNGQLNTEAFF
TGTGCCAGCAACGGACAACTCAACACTGAAGCTTTCTTT
>-|TRBJ1-2|-|TRBV30
CAWMGLPYGYTF
TGTGCCTGGATGGGCCTGCCCTATGGCTACACCTTC
>-|TRBJ2-2|-|TRBV11-2
CASSFDGGNTGELFF
TGTGCCAGCAGCTTCGACGGCGGTAACACCGGGGAGCTGTTTTTT
>-|TRBJ2-3|TRBD2|TRBV7-2
CASSASGGASTDTQYF
TGTGCCAGCAGCGCCTCGGGGGGGGCTAGCACAGATACGCAGTATTTT
>-|TRBJ1-2|-|TRBV30
CAWSVDTLGYGYTF
TGTGCCTGGAGTGTTGATACACTTGGCTATGGCTACACCTTC
>-|TRBJ1-1|-|TRBV18
CASSSPGHRNTEAFF
TGTGCCAGCTCAAGTCCGGGACACCGGAACACTGAAGCTTTCTTT
>-|TRBJ2-1|-|TRBV11-2
CASSPGPYNEQFF
TGTGCCAGCAGCCCAGGGCCCTACAATGAGCAGTTCTTC
>-|TRBJ2-2|-|TRBV30
CAWIRGDNTGELFF
TGTGCCTGGATAAGAGGGGACAACACCGGGGAGCTGTTTTTT
>-|TRBJ2-7|-|TRBV7-2
CASGQNYEQYF
TGTGCCAGCGGCCAGAACTACGAGCAGTACTTC
>-|TRBJ2-1|-|TRBV14
CASSQTVGSYNEQFF
TGTGCCAGCAGCCAGACAGTAGGCTCCTACAATGAGCAGTTCTTC
>-|TRBJ2-2|-|TRBV10-3
CAISDTGNTGELFF
TGTGCCATCAGTGATACGGGGAACACCGGGGAGCTGTTTTTT
>-|TRBJ1-4|-|TRBV20-1
CSAFPGLDNEKLFF
TGCAGTGCGTTTCCGGGACTGGATAATGAAAAACTGTTTTTT
>-|TRBJ2-1|-|TRBV30
CAWRAVHNEQFF
TGTGCCTGGAGGGCAGTCCACAATGAGCAGTTCTTC
>-|TRBJ2-3|-|TRBV9
CASTRGGPSTDTQYF
TGTGCCAGCACCCGAGGAGGGCCTAGCACAGATACGCAGTATTTT
>-|TRBJ2-7|TRBD2|TRBV11-1
CASGLAGSSSYEQYF
TGTGCCAGCGGACTAGCGGGATCTTCTTCCTACGAGCAGTACTTC
>-|TRBJ1-5|TRBD1|TRBV20-1
CSALRTGLPNQPQHF
TGCAGTGCTCTCCGGACAGGGCTACCCAATCAGCCCCAGCATTTT
>-|TRBJ2-3|TRBD2|TRBV20-1
CSASSGSRNSDTQYF
TGCAGTGCTAGTAGCGGGAGTCGGAACTCAGATACGCAGTATTTT
>-|TRBJ1-2|-|TRBV20-1
CSAQTANYGYTF
TGCAGTGCCCAAACTGCTAACTATGGCTACACCTTC
>-|TRBJ2-1|TRBD2|TRBV5-4
CASSLAVLAESSYNEQFF
TGTGCCAGCAGCTTGGCTGTGCTAGCGGAAAGCTCCTACAATGAGCAGTTCTTC
>-|TRBJ1-2|-|TRBV20-1
CSASPGGSTNYGYTF
TGCAGTGCTAGCCCTGGCGGGTCCACTAACTATGGCTACACCTTC
>-|TRBJ2-7|-|TRBV20-1
CSARAQWVAYEQYF
TGCAGTGCTAGAGCCCAGTGGGTAGCCTACGAGCAGTACTTC
>-|TRBJ1-4|-|TRBV7-2
CASSLARTVGEKLFF
TGTGCCAGCAGCTTAGCGCGGACTGTGGGTGAAAAACTGTTTTTT
>-|TRBJ2-7|-|TRBV30
CAWSPPGSYEQYF
TGTGCCTGGAGTCCCCCAGGTTCCTACGAGCAGTACTTC
>-|TRBJ2-4|-|TRBV3-1
CASSQESGHKNIQYF
TGTGCCAGCAGCCAAGAGAGCGGGCACAAAAACATTCAGTACTTC
>-|TRBJ2-7|-|TRBV6-2/TRBV6-3
CASSFSLSSYEQYF
TGTGCCAGCAGTTTCTCCCTTAGCTCCTACGAGCAGTACTTC
>-|TRBJ2-3|TRBD1|TRBV7-2
CASSLDRADTQYF
TGTGCCAGCAGTTTAGACAGGGCAGATACGCAGTATTTT
>-|TRBJ2-5|TRBD2|TRBV5-1
CASSLGASGVQETQYF
TGCGCCAGCAGCTTGGGGGCTAGCGGGGTCCAAGAGACCCAGTACTTC
>-|TRBJ1-1|TRBD1|TRBV20-1
CSATTGENTEAFF
TGCAGTGCTACGACAGGGGAGAACACTGAAGCTTTCTTT
>-|TRBJ2-1|-|TRBV20-1
CSARPPWAGQNEQFF
TGCAGTGCTAGACCTCCCTGGGCAGGGCAGAATGAGCAGTTCTTC
>-|TRBJ2-2|-|TRBV15
CATSRVPGELFF
TGTGCCACCAGCAGAGTGCCCGGGGAGCTGTTTTTT
>-|TRBJ2-1|TRBD1|TRBV7-2
CASWDRVNEQFF
TGTGCCAGCTGGGACAGGGTCAATGAGCAGTTCTTC
>-|TRBJ2-1|-|TRBV20-1
CSARGTGAIGQFF
TGCAGTGCTAGAGGGACCGGAGCAATAGGGCAGTTCTTC
>-|TRBJ2-3|-|TRBV5-1
CASGSGTSTDTQYF
TGCGCCAGCGGCTCCGGGACTTCAACAGATACGCAGTATTTT
>-|TRBJ2-7|-|TRBV20-1
CSARGGREQYF
TGCAGTGCTAGAGGGGGTCGCGAGCAGTACTTC
>once|TRBJ2-3|-|TRBV20-1
CSARDYKVGTDTQYF
TGCAGTGCTAGGGACTACAAAGTGGGCACAGATACGCAGTATTTT